Given below is one TCR beta chain in context. The antigen is undetermined. This record comes from a study of T cell responses to AZD1222 COVID-19 vaccine. Background on the study: Combined were second doses at about 4 or about 12 weeks. The study, taken as a whole, reports: Reports indicate that nearly half of spike-specific TCRs are directed at unmutated variant regions. Spike-specific TCR breadth and depth went up after people got two AZD1222 doses.

Trimming left V 4 bases short and J 5 bases short, with 14 bases between. From germline, CDR1 is LGHNA and CDR2 YSLEER. The CDR3 runs to 14 residues. Profiling relied on immunoSEQ multiplex PCR, and the TCRdb table lists in-frame clones only, not all of them. This sample yields under 120,000 clones, of which around 94% are seen a single time; roughly 2% belongs to the top ten. The specimen was peripheral blood, collected on day 0 of AZD1222 vaccination. This chain connects TRBV4-3 to TRBJ1-1; perhaps TRBD1 as D (5 bases). The TCR originated in an adult in good health. For the CDR3, the DNA is TGCGCCAGCAGCCCCAGGGAGCAGAGAACTGAAGCTTTCTTT. Protein: CASSPREQRTEAFF.